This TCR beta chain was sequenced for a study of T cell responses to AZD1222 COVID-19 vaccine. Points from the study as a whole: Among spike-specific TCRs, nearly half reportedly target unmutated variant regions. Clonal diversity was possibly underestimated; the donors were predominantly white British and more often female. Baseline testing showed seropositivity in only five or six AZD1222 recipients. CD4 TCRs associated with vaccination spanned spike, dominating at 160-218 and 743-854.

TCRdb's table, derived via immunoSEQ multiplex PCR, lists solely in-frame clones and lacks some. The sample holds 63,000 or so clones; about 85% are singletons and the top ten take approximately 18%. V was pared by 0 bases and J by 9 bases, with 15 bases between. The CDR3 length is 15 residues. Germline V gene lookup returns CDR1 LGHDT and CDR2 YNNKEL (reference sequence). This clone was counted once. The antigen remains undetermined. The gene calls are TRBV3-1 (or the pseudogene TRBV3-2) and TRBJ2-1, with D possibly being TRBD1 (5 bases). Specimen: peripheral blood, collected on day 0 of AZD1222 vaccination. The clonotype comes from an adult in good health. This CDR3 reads CASSQDWGRAGEQFF. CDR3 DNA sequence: TGTGCCAGCAGCCAAGACTGGGGCAGGGCTGGTGAGCAGTTCTTC.